A selection of T cell receptor beta chains follows, all from one sample in a study of shared clonotypes between healthy human individuals. Generated by immunoSEQ multiplex PCR, the TCRdb table keeps only in-frame clones and is missing some. Of hundreds of thousands of clones in the sample, about 96% were seen once. Source material: naive CD8+ T cells sorted from blood. The receptor source for this set is a woman between 25 and 40 years old in good health. The CDR3 runs from the conserved cysteine through the conserved F or W. A D gene is named only where the DNA matches it firmly. Clone size is given for some rows only: seen once, a few or many times, or a class if the clone is expanded.

d_gene	j_gene	v_gene	abundance	CDR3nt	CDR3aa
TRBD1	TRBJ1-1	TRBV4-1	-	TGCGCCAGCAGCCGAGCTCCAGGGGGCTCTAAAGCTTTCTTT	CASSRAPGGSKAFF
TRBD1	TRBJ2-6	TRBV7-9	-	TGTGCCAAGCAAGTGATGGGACAGGGGAAACCTGGGGCCAACGTCCTGACTTTC	CAKQVMGQGKPGANVLTF
-	TRBJ1-5	TRBV5-8	-	TGTGCCAGCAGCTCAGGGGCCGTTCAGCCCCAGCATTTT	CASSSGAVQPQHF
-	TRBJ1-1	TRBV28	-	TGTGCCAGCAGCCCCAACCTTCTTACACCGAGAAGGACTGAAGCTTTCTTT	CASSPNLLTPRRTEAFF
-	TRBJ2-7	TRBV28	-	TGTGCCAGCAGTCCAATTAGTTACGAGCAGTACTTC	CASSPISYEQYF
TRBD1	TRBJ2-7	TRBV7-2	once	TGTGCCAGCAGCCCAGGGACAGTATACGAGCAGTACTTC	CASSPGTVYEQYF
TRBD2	TRBJ2-1	TRBV7-8	-	TGTGCCAGCAGCTTTAGCGGGAGATTGGATGAGCAGTTCTTC	CASSFSGRLDEQFF
-	TRBJ2-1	TRBV9	few	TGTGCCAGCAGCGGCCCCGAGCAGTTCTTC	CASSGPEQFF
-	TRBJ2-7	TRBV7-9	-	TGTGCCAGCAGCTTCTTATTAAGTGCAGGGCCCTACGAGCAGTACTTC	CASSFLLSAGPYEQYF
-	TRBJ1-4	TRBV5-4	once	TGTGCCAGCAGCTTAGGCGCTGCAACTAATGAAAAACTGTTTTTT	CASSLGAATNEKLFF
-	TRBJ1-4	TRBV19	-	TGTGCCAGTAGTATCTGGGCACCGCGTGAAAAACTGTTTTTT	CASSIWAPREKLFF